This T cell receptor (beta chain) derives from a study of Graves' ophthalmopathy and Graves' hyperthyroidism. Overall study context: The blood sample was drawn at first diagnosis and before any treatment. Broader study findings: The model forecast ophthalmopathy progression, reaching roughly 71% sensitivity and roughly 72% specificity.

Germline lookup yields CDR1 SGHTA and CDR2 FQGNSA. V was clipped by 8 bases and J by 3 bases, with 10 bases between them. The length of the CDR3 is 13 residues. Certain patients were not enrolled. These were patients with other autoimmune diseases, uncontrolled infections, pregnancy or lactation. The diagnostic workup employed clinical symptoms, serum thyroxine, TRAb, thyroid ultrasound and orbital computed tomography. Transcripts of RNA were the source for amplifying TCR beta CDR3 regions. HTBI primers were employed in first-round RT-PCR, then a second-round multiplex PCR followed. TCRdb passed the multiplex PCR reads through MiXCR, listing each CDR3 protein once. The table records 600,000 to 950,000 distinct CDR3 sequences, 35% to 50% of them present only once. This clonotype was counted a few times. What it binds is unknown.

This TCR was recovered from an adult man with Graves' ophthalmopathy. The chain combines TRBV7-2 with TRBJ1-4, with D unresolved. Material for sequencing was peripheral blood. CDR3 sequence reads: CASRNSPNEKLFF. Here the CDR3 DNA reads TGTGCCAGCCGAAACAGCCCTAATGAAAAACTGTTTTTT.